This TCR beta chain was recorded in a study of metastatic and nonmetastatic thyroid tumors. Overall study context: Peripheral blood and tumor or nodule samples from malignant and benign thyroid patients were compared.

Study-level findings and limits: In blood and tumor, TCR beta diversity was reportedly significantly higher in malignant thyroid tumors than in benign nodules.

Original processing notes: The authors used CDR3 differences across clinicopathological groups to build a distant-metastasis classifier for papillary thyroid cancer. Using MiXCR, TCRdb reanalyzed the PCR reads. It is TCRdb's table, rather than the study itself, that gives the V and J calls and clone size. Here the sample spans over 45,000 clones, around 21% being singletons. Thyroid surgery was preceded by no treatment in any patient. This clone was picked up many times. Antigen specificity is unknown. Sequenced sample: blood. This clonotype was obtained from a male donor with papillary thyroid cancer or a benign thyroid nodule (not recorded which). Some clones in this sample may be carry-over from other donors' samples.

CDR3 in DNA: TGCGCCAGCAGCCAAGATCAGGGCGGGACAGGGTCGGACGAGACCCAGTACTTC. Translating gives CASSQDQGGTGSDETQYF. This chain joins TRBV4-1 and TRBJ2-5; 9 positions agree with TRBD1. The CDR3 totals 18 residues. Germline values: CDR1 MGHRA, CDR2 YSYEKL. J lost 5 bases, V lost 0 bases, and 13 bases had no gene match.